This T cell receptor beta chain was profiled in a study of blood T cell repertoires in COVID-19. Looked up from germline, CDR1 is MDHEN and CDR2 is SYDVKM. V was shortened by 3 bases and J by 4 bases, with 4 bases between the two germline ends. CDR3 length: 11 amino acids. Sequenced by immunoSEQ multiplex PCR; TCRdb stores in-frame clones only, minus some. This sample carries 200,000 to 250,000 clones, approximately 80% of them seen once, and the ten largest clones take about 7%. Concerning this clone: Different DNA sequences within this sample yield the same CDR3.

The V gene is TRBV28, the J gene TRBJ2-7; no clear D. Material: PBMCs or T cells enriched from blood (not recorded which). The origin of this receptor is a woman aged 40 to 50 with acute COVID-19. The CDR3 is CASSFSYEQYF. DNA of the CDR3: TGTGCCAGCAGTTTTTCTTACGAGCAGTACTTC.